The rows below give T cell receptor beta chains drawn from one sample of a study of cytomegalovirus exposure and HLA in healthy donors. TCRdb's table, derived via immunoSEQ multiplex PCR, lists solely in-frame clones and lacks some. This repertoire shows under 200,000 clones, almost 80% found once; its top ten account for over 13%. Sequencing was done on a sample of PBMCs. The receptors were sampled from a man aged 45-65 years in good health and CMV-seropositive. The CDR3 runs from the conserved cysteine through the conserved F or W. The D gene is left open where the match is weak. A clone size is listed for some rows: how often the clone was seen (once, few, many), or a class if it is expanded.

v_call: TRBV11-2
clone_size: -
j_call: TRBJ2-7
d_call: TRBD1
cdr3_aa: CASSLDAGGFEQYF
cdr3_nt: TGTGCCAGCAGCTTAGACGCAGGGGGCTTTGAGCAGTACTTC

v_call: TRBV28
clone_size: -
j_call: TRBJ2-1
d_call: TRBD2
cdr3_aa: CASTRETSGGYNEQFF
cdr3_nt: TGTGCCAGCACGCGGGAGACTAGCGGGGGATACAATGAGCAGTTCTTC

v_call: TRBV7-9
clone_size: -
j_call: TRBJ1-2
d_call: -
cdr3_aa: CASSGRGGADNYGYTF
cdr3_nt: TGTGCCAGCAGCGGACGCGGGGGGGCGGATAACTATGGCTACACCTTC

v_call: TRBV11-2
clone_size: -
j_call: TRBJ1-2
d_call: -
cdr3_aa: CASSLDWGANYGYTF
cdr3_nt: TGTGCCAGCAGCTTAGATTGGGGGGCTAACTATGGCTACACCTTC

v_call: TRBV28
clone_size: -
j_call: TRBJ2-7
d_call: -
cdr3_aa: CASSLTGLAYEQYF
cdr3_nt: TGTGCCAGCAGTTTAACAGGCTTAGCCTACGAGCAGTACTTC

v_call: TRBV27
clone_size: -
j_call: TRBJ1-1
d_call: -
cdr3_aa: CASTPRVWNTEAFF
cdr3_nt: TGTGCCAGCACCCCCCGAGTGTGGAACACTGAAGCTTTCTTT

v_call: TRBV29-1
clone_size: -
j_call: TRBJ2-7
d_call: TRBD1
cdr3_aa: CSVVRTGKVREQYF
cdr3_nt: TGCAGCGTTGTTCGGACAGGGAAGGTAAGGGAGCAGTACTTC

v_call: TRBV30
clone_size: -
j_call: TRBJ2-5
d_call: -
cdr3_aa: CAWSANTGIQETQYF
cdr3_nt: TGTGCCTGGAGTGCTAATACAGGGATCCAAGAGACCCAGTACTTC

v_call: TRBV9
clone_size: -
j_call: TRBJ1-3
d_call: -
cdr3_aa: CASSTKTQGTGNTIYF
cdr3_nt: TGTGCCAGCAGCACTAAGACCCAGGGGACTGGAAACACCATATATTTT

v_call: TRBV5-1
clone_size: -
j_call: TRBJ2-5
d_call: -
cdr3_aa: CASSLGRGREETQYF
cdr3_nt: TGCGCCAGCAGCTTGGGCAGGGGGCGGGAGGAGACCCAGTACTTC

v_call: TRBV5-4
clone_size: -
j_call: TRBJ2-1
d_call: -
cdr3_aa: CASSLGGPIYNEQFF
cdr3_nt: TGTGCCAGCAGCTTGGGGGGGCCTATCTACAATGAGCAGTTCTTC

v_call: TRBV5-1
clone_size: -
j_call: TRBJ2-5
d_call: TRBD2
cdr3_aa: CASYSGGIKETQYF
cdr3_nt: TGCGCCAGCTATAGCGGGGGGATCAAAGAGACCCAGTACTTC

v_call: TRBV5-1
clone_size: -
j_call: TRBJ1-1
d_call: TRBD1
cdr3_aa: CASSFDRTGGTEAFF
cdr3_nt: TGCGCCAGCAGCTTTGATCGGACAGGGGGCACTGAAGCTTTCTTT

v_call: TRBV15
clone_size: -
j_call: TRBJ1-2
d_call: -
cdr3_aa: CATSSPWDGLRNGYTF
cdr3_nt: TGTGCCACCAGCAGCCCCTGGGACGGACTAAGAAATGGCTACACCTTC

v_call: TRBV28
clone_size: -
j_call: TRBJ2-3
d_call: TRBD1
cdr3_aa: CASSSDRVLTDTQYF
cdr3_nt: TGTGCCAGCAGTTCCGACAGGGTCCTTACAGATACGCAGTATTTT

v_call: TRBV19
clone_size: -
j_call: TRBJ1-1
d_call: -
cdr3_aa: CASSIAAGPGIDTEAFF
cdr3_nt: TGTGCCAGTAGTATAGCTGCGGGGCCAGGAATAGACACTGAAGCTTTCTTT

v_call: TRBV28
clone_size: -
j_call: TRBJ1-1
d_call: TRBD1
cdr3_aa: CASSLSQGMNTEAFF
cdr3_nt: TGTGCCAGCAGTTTATCACAGGGGATGAACACTGAAGCTTTCTTT

v_call: TRBV28
clone_size: -
j_call: TRBJ2-4
d_call: TRBD1
cdr3_aa: CAIQDRAVAKNIQYF
cdr3_nt: TGTGCCATACAAGACAGGGCGGTTGCCAAAAACATTCAGTACTTC

v_call: TRBV2
clone_size: -
j_call: TRBJ2-7
d_call: TRBD2
cdr3_aa: CASSDTSGGGYEQYF
cdr3_nt: TGTGCCAGCAGTGACACTAGCGGGGGTGGCTACGAGCAGTACTTC

v_call: TRBV7-2
clone_size: -
j_call: TRBJ2-5
d_call: -
cdr3_aa: CASSLTGTNKETQYF
cdr3_nt: TGTGCCAGCAGCCTCACCGGGACAAATAAAGAGACCCAGTACTTC

v_call: TRBV10-3
clone_size: -
j_call: TRBJ1-1
d_call: TRBD1
cdr3_aa: CAIRPGQGVQNTEAFF
cdr3_nt: TGTGCCATCAGACCGGGACAGGGGGTCCAGAACACTGAAGCTTTCTTT

v_call: TRBV7-2
clone_size: -
j_call: TRBJ2-7
d_call: TRBD2
cdr3_aa: CASSLALAGPFSSYEQYF
cdr3_nt: TGTGCCAGCAGCTTAGCGCTAGCGGGGCCCTTCAGCTCCTACGAGCAGTACTTC

v_call: TRBV29-1
clone_size: -
j_call: TRBJ2-5
d_call: TRBD2
cdr3_aa: CSVAQGGGAGETQYF
cdr3_nt: TGCAGCGTGGCCCAGGGCGGGGGGGCTGGGGAGACCCAGTACTTC

v_call: TRBV30
clone_size: -
j_call: TRBJ2-5
d_call: TRBD1
cdr3_aa: CAAKDRRGIETQYF
cdr3_nt: TGTGCTGCTAAGGACAGGCGAGGTATAGAGACCCAGTACTTC

v_call: TRBV5-4
clone_size: -
j_call: TRBJ2-1
d_call: -
cdr3_aa: CACTGGLSSYNEQFF
cdr3_nt: TGTGCCTGCACGGGGGGCCTCAGCTCCTACAATGAGCAGTTCTTC

v_call: TRBV19
clone_size: -
j_call: TRBJ2-3
d_call: -
cdr3_aa: CASSTGWNTQYF
cdr3_nt: TGTGCCAGTAGCACAGGGTGGAATACGCAGTATTTT

v_call: TRBV5-1
clone_size: -
j_call: TRBJ2-7
d_call: TRBD1
cdr3_aa: CASSSSDRPPYEQYF
cdr3_nt: TGCGCCAGCAGCTCCTCGGACAGGCCTCCCTACGAGCAGTACTTC

v_call: TRBV6-5
clone_size: -
j_call: TRBJ2-1
d_call: TRBD2
cdr3_aa: CASTNTGGEQFF
cdr3_nt: TGTGCCAGCACTAACACGGGGGGTGAGCAGTTCTTC

v_call: TRBV5-4
clone_size: -
j_call: TRBJ1-1
d_call: -
cdr3_aa: CASSETVVGNTEAFF
cdr3_nt: TGTGCCAGCAGCGAGACAGTTGTGGGGAACACTGAAGCTTTCTTT

v_call: TRBV5-8
clone_size: few
j_call: TRBJ1-1
d_call: TRBD1
cdr3_aa: CASSSPGQGEGEAFF
cdr3_nt: TGTGCCAGCAGCTCTCCGGGACAGGGAGAAGGTGAAGCTTTCTTT

v_call: TRBV28
clone_size: -
j_call: TRBJ1-5
d_call: -
cdr3_aa: CASRYQRQFGNQPQHF
cdr3_nt: TGTGCCAGCCGCTACCAAAGACAGTTCGGCAATCAGCCCCAGCATTTT

v_call: TRBV7-9
clone_size: -
j_call: TRBJ2-2
d_call: TRBD1
cdr3_aa: CASSPTGGTGELFF
cdr3_nt: TGTGCCAGCAGCCCGACAGGGGGCACCGGGGAGCTGTTTTTT

v_call: TRBV6-6
clone_size: -
j_call: TRBJ1-4
d_call: TRBD1
cdr3_aa: CASRLGQGKRKLFF
cdr3_nt: TGTGCCAGCAGACTGGGACAGGGGAAGAGGAAACTGTTTTTT

v_call: TRBV5-6
clone_size: few
j_call: TRBJ1-1
d_call: TRBD1
cdr3_aa: CASSSGQGSTEAFF
cdr3_nt: TGTGCCAGCAGCTCGGGACAGGGTTCTACTGAAGCTTTCTTT

v_call: TRBV5-6
clone_size: -
j_call: TRBJ2-3
d_call: TRBD1
cdr3_aa: CASSQLTRTGRTDTQYF
cdr3_nt: TGTGCCAGCAGCCAACTCACCCGGACAGGGCGCACAGATACGCAGTATTTT

v_call: TRBV6-6
clone_size: -
j_call: TRBJ2-1
d_call: TRBD1
cdr3_aa: CASSSPGQLKNEQFF
cdr3_nt: TGTGCCAGCAGTTCACCGGGACAGCTAAAAAATGAGCAGTTCTTC

v_call: TRBV18
clone_size: -
j_call: TRBJ2-1
d_call: -
cdr3_aa: CASSPNRQGSYNEQFF
cdr3_nt: TGTGCCAGCTCACCAAATAGGCAGGGCTCCTACAATGAGCAGTTCTTC

v_call: TRBV4-2
clone_size: few
j_call: TRBJ2-2
d_call: TRBD1
cdr3_aa: CASSHRQGAGELFF
cdr3_nt: TGTGCCAGCAGCCATAGACAGGGCGCCGGGGAGCTGTTTTTT

v_call: TRBV6-5
clone_size: -
j_call: TRBJ2-3
d_call: -
cdr3_aa: CASSYSQGTDTQYF
cdr3_nt: TGTGCCAGCAGTTACTCCCAGGGAACAGATACGCAGTATTTT

v_call: TRBV5-1
clone_size: -
j_call: TRBJ2-2
d_call: TRBD1
cdr3_aa: CASSHGQGYTGELFF
cdr3_nt: TGCGCCAGCAGCCATGGACAGGGGTACACCGGGGAGCTGTTTTTT

v_call: TRBV2
clone_size: -
j_call: TRBJ2-5
d_call: -
cdr3_aa: CAGGTAETQYF
cdr3_nt: TGTGCCGGAGGGACAGCAGAGACCCAGTACTTC

v_call: TRBV11-2
clone_size: -
j_call: TRBJ1-2
d_call: -
cdr3_aa: CASSLDSYYGYTF
cdr3_nt: TGTGCCAGCAGCTTAGACAGTTACTATGGCTACACCTTC

v_call: TRBV27
clone_size: -
j_call: TRBJ2-5
d_call: TRBD1
cdr3_aa: CASSWDRGLSEQYF
cdr3_nt: TGTGCCAGCAGTTGGGACAGGGGGCTGAGTGAGCAGTACTTC

v_call: TRBV4-1
clone_size: once
j_call: TRBJ2-5
d_call: TRBD2
cdr3_aa: CASSQAGGVETQYF
cdr3_nt: TGCGCCAGCAGCCAAGCGGGGGGGGTAGAGACCCAGTACTTC

v_call: TRBV5-1
clone_size: -
j_call: TRBJ1-2
d_call: -
cdr3_aa: CASSLAGGYGYTF
cdr3_nt: TGCGCCAGCAGCTTGGCCGGAGGCTATGGCTACACCTTC

v_call: TRBV6-5
clone_size: -
j_call: TRBJ2-3
d_call: TRBD1
cdr3_aa: CASRPTGIFTDTQYF
cdr3_nt: TGTGCCAGCAGACCGACAGGGATATTCACAGATACGCAGTATTTT

v_call: TRBV7-6
clone_size: -
j_call: TRBJ1-1
d_call: -
cdr3_aa: CASSPLSQGNTEAFF
cdr3_nt: TGTGCCAGCAGCCCCCTTTCACAGGGGAACACTGAAGCTTTCTTT

v_call: TRBV7-2
clone_size: once
j_call: TRBJ2-1
d_call: -
cdr3_aa: CASSLEVAVTYNEQFF
cdr3_nt: TGTGCCAGCAGCTTAGAAGTGGCGGTGACCTACAATGAGCAGTTCTTC

v_call: TRBV10-1
clone_size: -
j_call: TRBJ1-2
d_call: -
cdr3_aa: CASSFGRESYGYTF
cdr3_nt: TGCGCCAGCAGCTTTGGACGGGAAAGCTATGGCTACACCTTC

v_call: TRBV9
clone_size: -
j_call: TRBJ1-4
d_call: -
cdr3_aa: CASSPYMRQTTNEKLFF
cdr3_nt: TGTGCCAGCAGCCCCTACATGCGGCAGACAACTAATGAAAAACTGTTTTTT

v_call: TRBV4-1
clone_size: -
j_call: TRBJ2-1
d_call: TRBD2
cdr3_aa: CASSQTGGRNEQFF
cdr3_nt: TGCGCCAGCAGCCAAACGGGGGGGCGCAATGAGCAGTTCTTC

v_call: TRBV6-1
clone_size: -
j_call: TRBJ2-5
d_call: -
cdr3_aa: CASSEGGALWGRETQYF
cdr3_nt: TGTGCCAGCAGTGAGGGGGGGGCGCTTTGGGGGCGGGAGACCCAGTACTTC

v_call: TRBV28
clone_size: few
j_call: TRBJ2-7
d_call: TRBD1
cdr3_aa: CASSFLQGRFEQYF
cdr3_nt: TGTGCCAGCAGTTTCCTACAGGGGCGATTCGAGCAGTACTTC

v_call: TRBV19
clone_size: -
j_call: TRBJ1-6
d_call: -
cdr3_aa: CASNQGELGNSPLHF
cdr3_nt: TGTGCCAGTAATCAGGGCGAGTTGGGAAATTCACCCCTCCACTTT

v_call: TRBV27
clone_size: once
j_call: TRBJ1-1
d_call: TRBD1
cdr3_aa: CASSDRGRASFF
cdr3_nt: TGTGCCAGCAGCGACAGGGGGCGAGCGTCTTTCTTT

v_call: TRBV7-6
clone_size: few
j_call: TRBJ2-5
d_call: TRBD1
cdr3_aa: CASSLSPGQGETQYF
cdr3_nt: TGTGCCAGCAGCTTAAGTCCCGGACAGGGAGAGACCCAGTACTTC

v_call: TRBV5-5
clone_size: -
j_call: TRBJ2-1
d_call: TRBD2
cdr3_aa: CASSLNTGGSYNEQFF
cdr3_nt: TGTGCCAGCAGCTTGAATACGGGGGGCTCCTACAATGAGCAGTTCTTC

v_call: TRBV6-5
clone_size: few
j_call: TRBJ1-2
d_call: -
cdr3_aa: CASSYSAREDGYTF
cdr3_nt: TGTGCCAGCAGTTACTCGGCCAGGGAAGATGGCTACACCTTC

v_call: TRBV9
clone_size: -
j_call: TRBJ2-4
d_call: -
cdr3_aa: CASSVVDGLGIQYF
cdr3_nt: TGTGCCAGCAGCGTAGTTGATGGGCTGGGCATTCAGTACTTC